This passage covers 24 T cell receptor beta chains from one sample sequenced in a study of T cell changes during pregnancy in multiple sclerosis (dated by TCRdb to the late 2010s). The library was built by means of the immunoSEQ multiplex PCR assay. In TCRdb, the immuneACCESS table is reduced to in-frame sequences with V and J assigned. These tables do not hold every clone; where another copy was compared, an unresolved V gene accounts for under half, and the others remain unexplained. The sample table records about 57,000 clones; around 91% of these occur just once. The top ten clones comprise 1.8% of the sample. Sequencing was performed on peripheral blood, taken after pregnancy. The receptors derive from a female donor with multiple sclerosis, enrolled in a pregnancy study.

The CDR3 bases are TGCGCCAGCAGCCACCCTCTACTAGGCCAGCGAGAGACCCAGTACTTC. As protein: CASSHPLLGQRETQYF. This chain connects TRBV4-1 to TRBJ2-5; D is possibly TRBD2 (5 bases). V shed 3 bases and J shed 4 bases, with 18 bases lying between them. Looked up from germline, CDR1 is MGHRA and CDR2 is YSYEKL. The CDR3 loop spans 16 amino acids.

The J gene is TRBJ1-6, the V gene TRBV11-3, with 9 nucleotides matching TRBD1. The V gene's germline CDR1 is SGHNT and CDR2 YENEEA. The J segment lost 8 bases and the V segment lost 0 bases, leaving 11 bases of the junction unmatched. The length of the CDR3 is 18 residues. The CDR3 DNA is TGTGCCAGCAGCTTAGAAGGGAGGTTTGGGACAGGGTATTCACCCCTCCACTTT. Its translation: CASSLEGRFGTGYSPLHF.

The chain uses TRBV5-6 and TRBJ1-6, with D possibly TRBD1 on 5 matching bases. This CDR3 contains 14 residues. In germline, CDR1 is SGHDT, CDR2 YYEEEE. Trimming stripped 3 bases from V and 4 bases from J, with 8 bases between. CDR3: CASSSDSYNSPLHF. The CDR3 region has the DNA TGTGCCAGCAGCTCAGACAGTTATAATTCACCCCTCCACTTT.

The rearrangement uses TRBV19 and TRBJ1-2; 7 bases fit TRBD1. The CDR3 length is 14 residues. The V gene end was trimmed by 10 bases and the J gene end by 3 bases; junction bases not matched to a gene: 11. Germline lookup yields CDR1 LNHDA and CDR2 SQIVND (reference sequence). CDR3 DNA: TGTGCCACTACCGGGGACAGCAGACACTATGGCTACACCTTC. It is translated as CATTGDSRHYGYTF.

The table lists this clone with a count of one. V gene TRBV5-1 combines with J gene TRBJ2-1; the match to TRBD1 covers 7 bases. Trimming cost V 3 bases and J 6 bases; bases outside gene matches: 6. This CDR3 has 14 residues. From germline, CDR1 is SGHRS and CDR2 YFSETQ. Here the CDR3 DNA reads TGCGCCAGCAGCTCGCGGACAGGTCCCAATGAGCAGTTCTTC. Its protein is CASSSRTGPNEQFF.

V usage is TRBV4-3 and J usage is TRBJ2-2; D gene unclear. CDR1 is LGHNA, CDR2 YSLEER, per germline. Trimming took off 1 base at V and 6 bases at J, with 6 bases between the two ends. The CDR3 extends over 13 amino acids. The CDR3 DNA follows: TGCGCCAGCAGCCAAGTGGCTTCCGGGGAGCTGTTTTTT. Residues: CASSQVASGELFF.

The chain joins TRBV11-2 to TRBJ2-7; the D gene is possibly TRBD1 (6 bases). Germline V gene lookup returns CDR1 SGHAT and CDR2 FQNNGV. CDR3 size: 15 residues. Deletions cut 4 bases from V and 3 bases from J, with 16 bases between. In nucleotides, the CDR3 is TGTGCCAGCAGCTCCTACAGGGATTCCCGCTACGAGCAGTACTTC. This translates into CASSSYRDSRYEQYF. The entire variable domain, with the rest obtained from reference TRBV11-2 and TRBJ2-7, is as follows: EAGVAQSPRYKIIEKRQSVAFWCNPISGHATLYWYQQILGQGPKLLIQFQNNGVVDDSQLPKDRFSAERLKGVDSTLKIQPAKLEDSAVYLCASSSYRDSRYEQYFGPGTRLTVT.

V is TRBV9 and J is TRBJ2-2; 8 positions match TRBD2. The V and J ends lost 4 bases and 3 bases, in that order; junction bases with no gene match: 8. This CDR3 spans 16 amino acids. Looked up from germline, CDR1 is SGDLS and CDR2 is YYNGEE. This chain's CDR3 is CASSKGLGEYTGELFF. The CDR3 DNA is TGTGCCAGCAGCAAGGGACTAGGGGAATACACCGGGGAGCTGTTTTTT.

This clone was detected once. The rearrangement uses TRBV15 and TRBJ2-5; 8 nucleotides match TRBD1. V lost 0 bases and J lost 5; bases outside the gene matches: 8. From germline, CDR1 is LNHNV and CDR2 YYDKDF (reference sequence). The CDR3 is 16 residues long. CDR3 DNA: TGTGCCACCAGCAGAGAAGGGCAGGGGGCATGGGAGACCCAGTACTTC. This codes for CATSREGQGAWETQYF.

The chain is built from TRBV9 and TRBJ2-5; 13 bases fit TRBD2. Germline-derived CDR1 and CDR2 are SGDLS and YYNGEE. The CDR3 contains 15 residues. V lost 4 bases and J lost 2; bases outside the gene matches: 2. The CDR3 DNA reads as TGTGCCAGCAGCCCACTAGCGGGGGGGCAAGAGACCCAGTACTTC. Translated, it gives CASSPLAGGQETQYF. Variable domain in full (rest from reference TRBV9 and TRBJ2-5): DSGVTQTPKHLITATGQRVTLRCSPRSGDLSVYWYQQSLDQGLQFLIQYYNGEERAKGNILERFSAQQFPDLHSELNLSSLELGDSALYFCASSPLAGGQETQYFGPGTRLLVL.

The chain couples TRBV7-9 to TRBJ1-4, with TRBD1 matching over 7 bases. The junction had 10 bases not matched to a gene; V was cut back by 5 bases and J by 7 bases. The CDR3 runs to 15 residues. Germline lookup yields CDR1 SEHNR and CDR2 FQNEAQ (reference sequence). Here the CDR3 DNA reads TGTGCCAGCAGCCACGACAGGGAAACCGGTGAAAAACTGTTTTTT. Protein sequence: CASSHDRETGEKLFF.

This chain links TRBV19 with TRBJ1-2, with 8 nucleotides matching TRBD1. The V segment lost 6 bases and the J segment 2 bases; nucleotides outside the gene matches: 5. Germline lookup yields CDR1 LNHDA and CDR2 SQIVND (reference sequence). The CDR3 consists of 14 residues. Written as DNA, the CDR3 is TGTGCCAGTAGCAGGACAGGGTTCAACTATGGCTACACCTTC. Translated, it gives CASSRTGFNYGYTF.

This clone was detected only once. The rearrangement links TRBV6-5 to TRBJ2-1, with 7 bases aligning to TRBD1. V gave up 6 bases and J gave up 9 bases; unmatched junction bases: 8. Germline CDR1 reads MNHEY; CDR2 reads SVGAGI. The CDR3 runs 13 residues. The chain's CDR3 is CASRSTGISEQFF. CDR3 DNA: TGTGCCAGCAGATCGACAGGGATTAGTGAGCAGTTCTTC.

The chain uses TRBV6-5 and TRBJ2-1; D remains unclear. Trimming cost V 5 bases and J 8 bases, with 13 bases left between them. This CDR3 is 13 amino acids long. Germline CDR1 reads MNHEY; CDR2 reads SVGAGI. Here the CDR3 DNA reads TGTGCCAGCAGTGATTCCCCACACGATGAGCAGTTCTTC. This codes for CASSDSPHDEQFF.

This clone has just a few counts. The chain uses TRBV28 and TRBJ2-2; D possibly corresponds to TRBD1 (5 bases). The CDR3 spans 15 residues. V shed 4 bases and J shed 3 bases, with 12 bases lying between them. From germline, CDR1 is MDHEN and CDR2 SYDVKM. CDR3 DNA: TGTGCCAGCAGTTACGCCTCGACAGACACCGGGGAGCTGTTTTTT. Its translation: CASSYASTDTGELFF.

This chain uses TRBV30 with TRBJ2-5; 9 bases map to TRBD2. The V and J ends lost 1 base and 5 bases, in that order; junction bases with no gene match: 5. The CDR3 loop spans 14 amino acids. Germline loops: CDR1 GTSNPN, CDR2 SVGIG (reference sequence). CDR3: CAWSAAGGVETQYF. As DNA, the CDR3 is TGTGCCTGGAGTGCAGCGGGGGGTGTTGAGACCCAGTACTTC.

The V and J genes are TRBV27 and TRBJ2-3; TRBD2 matches 9 bases. The CDR3 runs to 19 residues. In germline, CDR1 is MNHEY, CDR2 SMNVEV (reference sequence). V was pared by 5 bases and J by 3 bases, with 18 bases of the junction left unmatched. CDR3 loop: CASSPRSGGTSRGTDTQYF. The DNA for the CDR3 is TGTGCCAGCAGTCCCCGTAGCGGGGGCACGTCACGGGGAACAGATACGCAGTATTTT.

This chain connects TRBV10-1 to TRBJ2-3; 7 bases match TRBD1. CDR3 size: 16 residues. Germline CDR1 WNHNN, CDR2 SYGVQD (reference sequence). V was pared by 4 bases and J by 5 bases, with 12 bases of the junction left unmatched. The CDR3 loop reads CASSAPTGKLGDTQYF. DNA of the CDR3: TGCGCCAGCAGTGCCCCGACAGGGAAGCTTGGAGATACGCAGTATTTT.

The chain couples TRBV12-5 to TRBJ2-5, with D possibly matching TRBD2 (6 bases). Between the trimmed V and J ends, which lost 4 bases and 5 bases, there was a span of 11 bases. Germline V CDR1 and CDR2: LGHNT, FRNRAP. The CDR3 totals 13 residues. CDR3 sequence (DNA): TGTGCTAGTGGTTACGGGGGTGGGGAGACCCAGTACTTC. Protein: CASGYGGGETQYF.

The V call is TRBV2, the J call TRBJ1-3, with TRBD1 matching 8 bases. Germline-derived CDR1 and CDR2 are SNHLY and FYNNEI. J lost 3 bases, V lost 6 bases, and 4 bases had no gene match. The CDR3 has 14 residues. CDR3 coding DNA: TGTGCCAGCAGCGTTGACAGGGGTGGAAACACCATATATTTT. This encodes CASSVDRGGNTIYF. The full variable domain, completed using reference TRBV2 and TRBJ1-3, is EPEVTQTPSHQVTQMGQEVILRCVPISNHLYFYWYRQILGQKVEFLVSFYNNEISEKSEIFDDQFSVERPDGSNFTLKIRSTKLEDSAMYFCASSVDRGGNTIYFGEGSWLTVV.

The table lists this clone with a few counts. Without the conserved terminal phenylalanine or tryptophan, this CDR3 likely stems from a read error. The DNA is left out, because the CDR3 cannot be placed on it with certainty; the CDR3 is given as TCRdb lists it. The J gene is TRBJ2-3, the V gene TRBV10-2; the D call in the table, TRBD2, was not verified against the DNA. A total of 12 residues make up the CDR3, ends included. CDR1 is WSHSY, CDR2 SAAADI, per germline. Here the CDR3 reads CASSSSGDLPCD.

This clone was recorded a few times. The chain employs TRBV30 and TRBJ1-2; D unclear. CDR3 length equals 12 residues. Trimming removed 3 bases at V and 8 bases at J, with 13 bases between. From germline, CDR1 is GTSNPN and CDR2 SVGIG (reference sequence). CDR3 in DNA: TGTGCCTGGAGCCCGGGAGGAGGGGGCTACACCTTC. This encodes CAWSPGGGGYTF.

The chain is built from TRBV7-3 and TRBJ2-2; D possibly corresponds to TRBD1 (6 bases). CDR1 is SGHTA, CDR2 FQGTGA, per germline. V was pared by 5 bases and J by 7 bases, with 14 bases between. The CDR3 is made up of 14 amino acids. CDR3 amino acids: CASSPSGVGGELFF. The CDR3, as DNA: TGTGCCAGCAGCCCATCAGGGGTCGGCGGGGAGCTGTTTTTT. Supplemented by reference TRBV7-3 and TRBJ2-2, the full variable domain reads GAGVSQTPSNKVTEKGKYVELRCDPISGHTALYWYRQSLGQGPEFLIYFQGTGAADDSGLPNDRFFAVRPEGSVSTLKIQRTERGDSAVYLCASSPSGVGGELFFGEGSRLTVL.

This clone was seen just once. The rearrangement uses TRBV7-6 and TRBJ2-2, with unresolved D. CDR3 size: 13 residues. V was shortened by 0 bases and J by 6 bases, with 5 bases between the two germline ends. Germline V gene data show CDR1 as SGHVS and CDR2 as FNYEAQ. CDR3 DNA sequence: TGTGCCAGCAGCTTAGCGAGGTCCGGGGAGCTGTTTTTT. This gives the protein CASSLARSGELFF.